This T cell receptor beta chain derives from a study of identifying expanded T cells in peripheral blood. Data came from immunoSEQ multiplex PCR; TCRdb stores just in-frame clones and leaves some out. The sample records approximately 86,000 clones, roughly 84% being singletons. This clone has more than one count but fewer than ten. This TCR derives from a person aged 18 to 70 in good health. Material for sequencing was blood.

DNA of the CDR3: TGTGCCAGCAGCCTCGGACAGGGCGGTACCGGGGAGCTGTTTTTT. Amino acid sequence: CASSLGQGGTGELFF. The chain combines TRBV2 with TRBJ2-2; 8 bases line up with TRBD1. Germline V CDR1 and CDR2: SNHLY, FYNNEI. This CDR3 region has 15 residues. Trimming cost V 6 bases and J 5 bases; bases outside gene matches: 8.